This record covers a single T cell receptor (beta chain). The sample is drawn from a study of blood T cell repertoires in COVID-19. Libraries were prepared by immunoSEQ multiplex PCR; TCRdb keeps only in-frame clonotypes and omits some of them. The sample includes roughly 150,000 clones, 85% to 95% seen only once; the top ten take less than 2%. The receptor was isolated from a woman aged 55-70 years with COVID-19, enrolled during active disease. The specimen sequenced was peripheral blood.

CDR3 loop: CASSLARGGADEKLFF. CDR3 nucleotides: TGTGCCAGCAGCTTAGCGAGAGGGGGCGCAGATGAAAAACTGTTTTTT. V is TRBV7-9 and J is TRBJ1-4, with 7 bases matching TRBD1. CDR3 length: 16 amino acids. The J segment lost 6 bases and the V segment lost 0 bases, leaving 7 bases of the junction unmatched. Germline V CDR1 and CDR2: SEHNR, FQNEAQ (reference sequence).